The clone carrying this TCR beta chain showed up many times. The entry originates in a study of T cells in Graves' hyperthyroidism and ophthalmopathy. The germline V and J ends were trimmed by 5 bases and 7 bases, with 15 bases remaining between them. The CDR3 spans 13 residues. Germline V gives CDR1 MNHNS, CDR2 SASEGT. TCR beta CDR3 region amplification was performed from RNA transcripts. Researchers ran a first-round RT-PCR on the TCR CDR3 using the HTBI primer set. TCRdb analysed the multiplex PCR reads with MiXCR anew, one entry per CDR3 protein. The repertoire holds 700,000 or so distinct CDR3 sequences, with roughly 15% as singletons.

The sequence was obtained from a man younger than 35 with Graves' hyperthyroidism. The chain recombines TRBV6-1 with TRBJ2-7; possible D gene TRBD1, 5 bases. The sequenced sample consisted of blood. DNA for the CDR3: TGTGCCAGCAGTTACGACAGACCGAATGAGCAGTACTTC. This gives the protein CASSYDRPNEQYF.